The 17 T cell receptor beta chains given below trace back to one sample, sequenced in a study of lymphopenia after photon versus proton radiotherapy. Clones were sequenced by immunoSEQ multiplex PCR, and TCRdb holds only the in-frame ones, with some missing. Counted here are around 66,000 clones, roughly 86% occurring once; the ten biggest clones make up more than 2%. This material consisted of peripheral blood, taken from a patient treated with photon-based radiotherapy. These receptors all come from a man aged 35 to 55 with gastric cancer.

The rearrangement links TRBV5-1 to TRBJ2-7, with D possibly matching TRBD2 (6 bases). CDR1 is SGHRS, CDR2 YFSETQ, per germline. Trimming shortened V by 0 bases and J by 2 bases, and 15 bases separated the two germline ends. This CDR3 has 16 residues. As DNA, the CDR3 is TGCGCCAGCAGCTTGGTAGGTCGTTCGGGAGCCTACGAGCAGTACTTC. Its protein is CASSLVGRSGAYEQYF.

This clone was observed a single time. The chain carries TRBV7-2 and TRBJ1-2; D might be TRBD1 (5 bases). The CDR3 has 16 residues. Germline CDR1 SGHTA, CDR2 FQGNSA. V lost 1 base and J 4 bases, leaving 16 bases between the germline ends. The CDR3 nucleotides read TGTGCCAGCAGCTTAGAGGCCAGACAGCAGGGCTATGGCTACACCTTC. Translating it yields CASSLEARQQGYGYTF.

The rearrangement uses TRBV6-5 and TRBJ1-2; TRBD1 matches at 8 bases. The CDR3 spans 16 residues. The V segment lost 0 bases and the J segment 2 bases; nucleotides outside the gene matches: 5. Germline-derived CDR1 and CDR2 are MNHEY and SVGAGI. The CDR3 DNA sequence: TGTGCCAGCAGTTACTCCAGGACAGGGTCGAACTATGGCTACACCTTC. Translated: CASSYSRTGSNYGYTF.

This rearrangement joins TRBV30 to TRBJ2-7; D not certain. This CDR3 is 14 amino acids long. The V gene lost 3 bases and the J gene lost 0 bases, with 12 bases spanning the gap. Germline V gene lookup returns CDR1 GTSNPN and CDR2 SVGIG (reference sequence). Here the CDR3 reads CAWRLKASSYEQYF. The DNA for the CDR3 is TGTGCCTGGAGGTTGAAGGCTAGCTCCTACGAGCAGTACTTC. The entire variable domain, with the rest obtained from reference TRBV30 and TRBJ2-7, is as follows: SQTIHQWPATLVQPVGSPLSLECTVEGTSNPNLYWYRQAAGRGLQLLFYSVGIGQISSEVPQNLSASRPQDRQFILSSKKLLLSDSGFYLCAWRLKASSYEQYFGPGTRLTVT.

This clone showed up just once. The V gene is TRBV27, the J gene TRBJ2-7, with 9 nucleotides matching TRBD1. V lost 8 bases and J lost 5; bases outside the gene matches: 7. The germline V gene encodes CDR1 MNHEY and CDR2 SMNVEV (reference sequence). The CDR3 consists of 13 residues. The CDR3 DNA follows: TGTGCCAGCGGATGGACAGGGGTCGACGAGCAGTACTTC. It codes for CASGWTGVDEQYF.

CDR3 in amino acids: CASSVGAGTGGFYNEQFF. CDR3 sequence (DNA): TGTGCCAGCAGCGTAGGGGCGGGGACAGGGGGCTTCTACAATGAGCAGTTCTTC. The genes are TRBV9 and TRBJ2-1, with 12 nucleotides matching TRBD1. CDR1 and CDR2 from the germline V gene are SGDLS and YYNGEE. The length of the CDR3 is 18 residues. Trimming removed 0 bases from V and 3 bases from J; junction bases left unmatched: 7.

The rearrangement links TRBV29-1 to TRBJ2-7; 8 bases agree with TRBD1. The CDR3 loop spans 12 amino acids. Unmatched junction bases numbered 8, after V lost 8 bases and J lost 5 bases. Germline CDR1 is SQVTM and CDR2 is ANQGSEA. CDR3 sequence reads: CSIRDRFHEQYF. In nucleotides, the CDR3 is TGCAGCATCCGGGACAGGTTCCACGAGCAGTACTTC.

The chain recombines TRBV4-1 with TRBJ1-6; D is possibly TRBD1 (5 bases). The germline V gene has CDR1 MGHRA and CDR2 YSYEKL. The CDR3 has 15 residues. V lost 3 bases to trimming and J lost 6 bases, with 12 bases between them. The DNA of the CDR3 is TGCGCCAGCAGCCACCCGGGGGGGGGTAATTCACCCCTCCACTTT. Translated: CASSHPGGGNSPLHF.

The chain couples TRBV4-3 to TRBJ1-5; perhaps TRBD1 as D (6 bases). V was cut by 0 bases and J by 5 bases, with 11 bases left in between. CDR3 length: 15 amino acids. Germline values: CDR1 LGHNA, CDR2 YSLEER. The CDR3 DNA reads TGCGCCAGCAGCCAAGATCGGGGGGGCTATCAGCCCCAGCATTTT. Translating it yields CASSQDRGGYQPQHF.

The V gene is TRBV18, the J gene TRBJ1-5; D is possibly TRBD1 (5 bases). V was trimmed by 3 bases and J by 4 bases, leaving 19 bases between them. The CDR3 sequence is 17 residues long. The germline CDR1 and CDR2 sequences are KGHSH and LQKENI. In DNA form, the CDR3 reads TGTGCCAGCTCACCCCAAACGGGGCAGGGCCCTAATCAGCCCCAGCATTTT. Translated, it gives CASSPQTGQGPNQPQHF.

This chain links TRBV9 with TRBJ2-5; 11 bases align to TRBD2. This CDR3 has 18 amino acids. With 0 bases clipped from V and 5 bases from J, the junction kept 12 bases outside the gene matches. Germline-derived CDR1 and CDR2 are SGDLS and YYNGEE. CDR3 nucleotides: TGTGCCAGCAGCGTAGGGGCTCCCCTTAGCGGGGGGGCTGAGACCCAGTACTTC. Translated: CASSVGAPLSGGAETQYF.

The chain uses TRBV5-4 and TRBJ2-1; 7 positions match TRBD1. Germline V gene sequence: CDR1 SGHNT, CDR2 YYREEE (reference sequence). The ends lost 3 bases at V and 0 bases at J; junction bases unmatched: 6. This CDR3 region has 16 residues. This chain's CDR3 is CASSSSGGVSYNEQFF. In DNA form, the CDR3 reads TGTGCCAGCAGCTCATCAGGGGGAGTCTCCTACAATGAGCAGTTCTTC.

This chain joins TRBV30 and TRBJ2-3; TRBD1 aligns across 9 bases. Germline values: CDR1 GTSNPN, CDR2 SVGIG (reference sequence). J gave up 4 bases and V 2 bases, and 4 bases lay outside the gene matches. CDR3 size: 14 residues. In nucleotides, the CDR3 is TGTGCCTGGAGTAGGGGACAGGGTTCAGATACGCAGTATTTT. This translates into CAWSRGQGSDTQYF.

V gene TRBV5-8 combines with J gene TRBJ2-3, with D hard to call. V gave up 2 bases and J gave up 5 bases, with 15 bases separating them. Germline V lookup: CDR1 SGHTS, CDR2 YDEGEE. The CDR3 length is 15 residues. The chain's CDR3 is CASSFGQIRGDTQYF. In DNA form, the CDR3 reads TGTGCCAGCAGCTTCGGTCAGATAAGAGGAGATACGCAGTATTTT.

This clone turned up a few times. The rearrangement links TRBV6-6 to TRBJ1-1; TRBD1 matches at 9 bases. The ends lost 0 bases at V and 1 base at J; junction bases unmatched: 0. The CDR3 has 15 residues. Germline CDR1 is MNHNY and CDR2 is SVGAGI (reference sequence). For the CDR3, the DNA is TGTGCCAGCAGTTACTCGGGACAGGGGAACACTGAAGCTTTCTTT. As protein: CASSYSGQGNTEAFF.

This chain connects TRBV6-1 to TRBJ1-5; 7 positions agree with TRBD1. The CDR3 length is 13 residues. The J segment lost 7 bases and the V segment lost 5 bases, leaving 5 bases of the junction unmatched. The germline gives CDR1 MNHNS, CDR2 SASEGT. The CDR3 DNA follows: TGTGCCAGCAGTACACAGGGGCGGCAGCCCCAGCATTTT. The encoded protein is CASSTQGRQPQHF.

The rearrangement links TRBV7-2 to TRBJ2-5; 9 nucleotides agree with TRBD2. CDR1 and CDR2 (germline): SGHTA, FQGNSA. This CDR3 has 15 amino acids. V was pared by 8 bases and J by 4 bases, with 11 bases of the junction left unmatched. CDR3 residues: CASGSRLAGSETQYF. CDR3 DNA: TGTGCCAGCGGGTCCCGCCTAGCGGGGTCAGAGACCCAGTACTTC.